Given below is one TCR beta chain in context. Its specificity is not known. Without the conserved terminal phenylalanine or tryptophan, this CDR3 likely stems from a read error. The sample originates from a study of cytomegalovirus exposure and HLA in healthy donors. General study findings and limits: TCR beta chains numbering more than 150 were designated cytomegalovirus-associated. Several of the most significant clusters were apparently associated with common viral pathogens in a later analysis.

The primer mix had 60 Vbeta and 13 Jbeta primers. Here immunoSEQ multiplex PCR was the method, and the copy in TCRdb shows in-frame clones only, minus some. The sample lists 85,000 to 130,000 clones, 75% occurring once. The sequence came from a male donor in good health and CMV-seropositive. The sequenced material came from PBMCs.

CDR3: CASTREQGSLNSPLHV. The CDR3 DNA reads TGCGCCAGCACCAGGGAACAGGGAAGCCTGAATTCACCCCTCCACGTT. The gene calls are TRBV4-1 and TRBJ1-6, with a tentative D call TRBD1 (6 bases). The CDR3 length is 16 residues. Trimming removed 7 bases at V and 7 bases at J, with 20 bases between. Germline values: CDR1 MGHRA, CDR2 YSYEKL.